This entry lists 23 T cell receptor beta chains sequenced from one sample in a study of T cell changes during pregnancy in multiple sclerosis. Method: immunoSEQ multiplex PCR; TCRdb's copy keeps in-frame clones and lacks some. Of approximately 50,000 clones in the sample, approximately 94% were seen once. Sequencing used CD4+ T cells from peripheral blood mononuclear cells, obtained in the third trimester of pregnancy. The receptors were gathered from a female donor with multiple sclerosis, enrolled in a pregnancy study.

The chain has TRBV9 and TRBJ1-4; D unclear. Germline V gene data show CDR1 as SGDLS and CDR2 as YYNGEE. The V end was cut by 3 bases, the J end by 0 bases, with 12 bases between. This CDR3 is 16 amino acids long. The CDR3 DNA reads as TGTGCCAGCAGCGGCCCCGGGATATCAACTAATGAAAAACTGTTTTTT. It codes for CASSGPGISTNEKLFF. The entire variable domain, with the rest obtained from reference TRBV9 and TRBJ1-4, is as follows: DSGVTQTPKHLITATGQRVTLRCSPRSGDLSVYWYQQSLDQGLQFLIQYYNGEERAKGNILERFSAQQFPDLHSELNLSSLELGDSALYFCASSGPGISTNEKLFFGSGTQLSVL.

The chain couples TRBV6-6 to TRBJ2-3, with D possibly TRBD2 on 5 matching bases. Germline-derived CDR1 and CDR2 are MNHNY and SVGAGI (reference sequence). V lost 6 bases and J lost 1, with 14 bases in between. The CDR3 is 15 residues long. As DNA, the CDR3 is TGTGCCAGCAGCGAAGGGAGTTGGGGCACAGATACGCAGTATTTT. This gives the protein CASSEGSWGTDTQYF.

The CDR3 protein is CASSLALAGAQETQYF. CDR3 DNA sequence: TGTGCCAGCAGCTTAGCGCTAGCGGGTGCACAAGAGACCCAGTACTTC. The V gene is TRBV7-9, the J gene TRBJ2-5; TRBD2 matches 8 bases. The CDR3 totals 16 residues. The trim removed 0 bases at V and 2 bases at J, leaving 5 bases unmatched. Germline CDR1 SEHNR, CDR2 FQNEAQ (reference sequence).

J is TRBJ1-2 and V is TRBV15; maybe TRBD1 (6 bases). V was trimmed by 3 bases and J by 7 bases, leaving 15 bases between them. This CDR3 spans 14 amino acids. Germline CDR1 LNHNV, CDR2 YYDKDF (reference sequence). CDR3 sequence (DNA): TGTGCCACCAGCAGCGACAGGTCAACAAGTGGCTACACCTTC. It codes for CATSSDRSTSGYTF.

This chain joins TRBV7-9 and TRBJ2-1; 11 bases agree with TRBD2. This CDR3 spans 19 amino acids. CDR1 and CDR2 from the germline V gene are SEHNR and FQNEAQ (reference sequence). Losses at the gene ends were 5 bases for V and 7 bases for J; bases not matched to a gene: 19. The CDR3 bases are TGTGCCAGCAGCCCCGGGACTAGCGGCCTTCTGCCCCTGGGGAATGAGCAGTTCTTC. As protein: CASSPGTSGLLPLGNEQFF.

J is TRBJ2-1 and V is TRBV9; 8 nucleotides agree with TRBD1. This CDR3 contains 13 residues. CDR1 SGDLS and CDR2 YYNGEE come from the germline V gene. Trimming removed 3 bases from V and 8 bases from J; junction bases left unmatched: 4. The CDR3 DNA is TGTGCCAGCAGCGCCAGGGGGCGGGATGAGCAGTTCTTC. Protein: CASSARGRDEQFF.

This chain links TRBV4-2 with TRBJ2-2; 7 nucleotides line up with TRBD2. The germline CDR1 and CDR2 sequences are LGHNA and YNFKEQ. After removal of 4 bases from V and 4 bases from J, the junction contained 9 bases not matched to a gene. This CDR3 has 16 residues. CDR3 region: CASSLTPRETTGELFF. The CDR3 DNA follows: TGTGCCAGCAGCCTCACCCCGCGGGAGACCACCGGGGAGCTGTTTTTT.

V usage is TRBV4-1 and J usage is TRBJ2-3, with 7 positions matching TRBD2. Germline lookup yields CDR1 MGHRA and CDR2 YSYEKL. V shed 1 base, J shed 6 bases, and the junction held 16 bases outside the gene matches. The CDR3 is 18 residues long. CDR3 sequence: CASSQAGGAGVYRDTQYF. The CDR3 DNA reads TGCGCCAGCAGCCAAGCGGGAGGCGCGGGAGTTTATCGGGATACGCAGTATTTT.

The chain uses TRBV7-2 and TRBJ2-3; a weak D match, TRBD2 (5 bases). Germline loops: CDR1 SGHTA, CDR2 FQGNSA. CDR3 length: 13 amino acids. V was clipped by 5 bases and J by 4 bases, with 10 bases between them. CDR3 nucleotides: TGTGCCAGCAGCCCGCGTAGCGCAGATACGCAGTATTTT. Its protein product is CASSPRSADTQYF.

V is TRBV19 and J is TRBJ1-2; unclear D gene. Germline assignment: CDR1 LNHDA and CDR2 SQIVND (reference sequence). Trimming shortened V by 5 bases and J by 6 bases, and 13 bases separated the two germline ends. The CDR3 consists of 13 residues. The CDR3 region is CASSLRGPDGYTF. The CDR3, as DNA: TGTGCCAGTAGTCTCCGCGGGCCTGATGGCTACACCTTC.

The chain employs TRBV6-1 and TRBJ1-5, with D maybe TRBD1 (5 bases). This CDR3 has 13 amino acids. V was pared by 4 bases and J by 5 bases, with 9 bases between. The germline V gene has CDR1 MNHNS and CDR2 SASEGT. CDR3: CASSVGGDQPQHF. CDR3 coding DNA: TGTGCCAGCAGTGTAGGAGGGGATCAGCCCCAGCATTTT.

This chain joins TRBV28 and TRBJ2-1, with 13 bases that match TRBD2. Trimming removed 5 bases from V and 6 bases from J; junction bases left unmatched: 4. The CDR3 has 15 amino acids. In germline, CDR1 is MDHEN, CDR2 SYDVKM. The DNA for the CDR3 is TGTGCCAGCAGTCGCGGGACTAGCGGGACCAATGAGCAGTTCTTC. This gives the protein CASSRGTSGTNEQFF.

This chain uses TRBV4-3 with TRBJ2-1; 7 bases are shared with TRBD2. Unmatched junction bases numbered 7, after V lost 0 bases and J lost 5 bases. There are 16 residues in the CDR3. The germline V gene has CDR1 LGHNA and CDR2 YSLEER. The CDR3 DNA follows: TGCGCCAGCAGCCAAGATAGGCTAGCGGACCACAATGAGCAGTTCTTC. Translation gives CASSQDRLADHNEQFF.

The chain carries TRBV27 and TRBJ2-7, with TRBD1 as a possible D gene (6 bases). The germline V and J ends were trimmed by 4 bases and 3 bases, with 19 bases remaining between them. This CDR3 spans 16 amino acids. Looked up from germline, CDR1 is MNHEY and CDR2 is SMNVEV (reference sequence). The CDR3 protein is CASSSTRSTGNYEQYF. For the CDR3, the DNA is TGTGCCAGCAGTTCTACCAGATCTACAGGGAACTACGAGCAGTACTTC.

J is TRBJ2-7 and V is TRBV9; 12 nucleotides align to TRBD1. This CDR3 has 16 amino acids. V lost 4 bases and J lost 6; bases outside the gene matches: 11. Per germline, CDR1 SGDLS and CDR2 YYNGEE. CDR3 in DNA: TGTGCCAGCAGCCCCTACTCTGGGACAGGGGGCTTCGAGCAGTACTTC. It translates to CASSPYSGTGGFEQYF.

The genes are TRBV10-3 and TRBJ1-1; D is undetermined. This CDR3 region has 12 residues. Germline-derived CDR1 and CDR2 are ENHRY and SYGVKD. V lost 10 bases, J lost 3 bases, and 12 bases lay in between. Here the CDR3 reads CATGEGHTEAFF. CDR3 coding DNA: TGTGCCACCGGGGAGGGTCACACTGAAGCTTTCTTT.

J is TRBJ1-5 and V is TRBV28; 10 nucleotides match TRBD1. The J segment lost 0 bases and the V segment lost 6 bases, leaving 8 bases of the junction unmatched. The germline V gene encodes CDR1 MDHEN and CDR2 SYDVKM. CDR3 length equals 17 residues. The CDR3 region has the DNA TGTGCCAGCAGACGACAGGGGGCGTTAGATAGCAATCAGCCCCAGCATTTT. Translated: CASRRQGALDSNQPQHF.

V and J are TRBV11-3 and TRBJ2-1; TRBD2 agrees at 7 bases. V shed 5 bases, J shed 2 bases, and the junction held 9 bases outside the gene matches. Germline lookup yields CDR1 SGHNT and CDR2 YENEEA. This CDR3 spans 16 amino acids. The CDR3 DNA is TGTGCCAGCAGCCTCACGGGGCTAGCGGCCTACAATGAGCAGTTCTTC. It codes for CASSLTGLAAYNEQFF.

This clone was seen a single time. The chain recombines TRBV30 with TRBJ1-3, with D hard to call. Germline-derived CDR1 and CDR2 are GTSNPN and SVGIG (reference sequence). CDR3 length: 18 residues. V was cut by 1 base and J by 4 bases, with 23 bases left in between. CDR3 region: CAWSAPLRPTTKGNTIYF. The CDR3 bases are TGTGCCTGGAGTGCTCCCCTTAGACCGACAACAAAGGGAAACACCATATATTTT.

The chain joins TRBV6-6 to TRBJ1-2, with a possible D match to TRBD1 (5 bases). Per germline, CDR1 MNHNY and CDR2 SVGAGI (reference sequence). V was cut by 6 bases and J by 5 bases, with 19 bases left in between. The CDR3 consists of 15 residues. CDR3 DNA: TGTGCCAGCAGCCAAGATTGGACGGGGGGTTATGGCTACACCTTC. Its protein product is CASSQDWTGGYGYTF.

V is TRBV28 and J is TRBJ1-5; unclear D gene. With 3 bases removed from V and 6 bases from J, the gap between germline ends came to 6 bases. The CDR3 contains 12 residues. Germline-derived CDR1 and CDR2 are MDHEN and SYDVKM. For the CDR3, the DNA is TGTGCCAGCAGTTTTCCCGTTCAGCCCCAGCATTTT. Protein sequence: CASSFPVQPQHF.

The chain uses TRBV7-2 and TRBJ1-2; possible D gene TRBD1, 5 bases. This CDR3 region has 14 residues. Germline CDR1 is SGHTA and CDR2 is FQGNSA. The V end lost 1 base, the J end lost 5 bases, and 11 bases lay between the germline ends. The CDR3 protein is CASSLERRGYGYTF. The CDR3 DNA sequence: TGTGCCAGCAGCTTAGAGAGGAGGGGTTATGGCTACACCTTC.

The chain links TRBV7-2 to TRBJ2-3, with unresolved D. The CDR3 extends over 11 amino acids. Germline V gene sequence: CDR1 SGHTA, CDR2 FQGNSA. V gave up 5 bases and J gave up 4 bases, with 4 bases separating them. CDR3: CASSPADTQYF. DNA for the CDR3: TGTGCCAGCAGCCCAGCAGATACGCAGTATTTT.